This T cell receptor beta chain was sequenced during a study of T cell changes during pregnancy in multiple sclerosis. The ends lost 4 bases at V and 2 bases at J; junction bases unmatched: 8. The CDR3 extends over 15 amino acids. CDR1 SGHNT and CDR2 YYREEE come from the germline V gene (reference sequence). Sequencing was performed with immunoSEQ multiplex PCR; in TCRdb, only in-frame clones are kept and a portion is missing. The table shows some 81,000 clones, with 89% occurring only once. The J gene is TRBJ1-1, the V gene TRBV5-4; 7 nucleotides match TRBD1. This receptor was taken from a female donor with multiple sclerosis, enrolled in a pregnancy study. The source material was peripheral blood, sampled before pregnancy. The CDR3 reads CASSEPGQLNTEAFF. CDR3 sequence (DNA): TGTGCCAGCAGCGAACCGGGACAGCTAAACACTGAAGCTTTCTTT.